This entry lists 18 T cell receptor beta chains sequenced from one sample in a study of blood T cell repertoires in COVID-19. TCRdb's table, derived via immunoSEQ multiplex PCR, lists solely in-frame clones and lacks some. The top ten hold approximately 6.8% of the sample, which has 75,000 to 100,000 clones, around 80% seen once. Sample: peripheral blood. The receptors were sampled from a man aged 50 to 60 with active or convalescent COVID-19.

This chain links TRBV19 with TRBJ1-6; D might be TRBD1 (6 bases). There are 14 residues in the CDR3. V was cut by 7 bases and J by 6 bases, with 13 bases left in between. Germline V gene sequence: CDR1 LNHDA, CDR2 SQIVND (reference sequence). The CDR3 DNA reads TGTGCCAGTAAACGGGACAAGATTAATTCACCCCTCCACTTT. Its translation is CASKRDKINSPLHF.

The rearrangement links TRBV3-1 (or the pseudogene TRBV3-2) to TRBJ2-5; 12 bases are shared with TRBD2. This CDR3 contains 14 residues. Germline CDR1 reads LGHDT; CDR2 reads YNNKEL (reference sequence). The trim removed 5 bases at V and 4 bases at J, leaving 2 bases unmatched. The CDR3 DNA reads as TGTGCCAGCAGCAAGGGACTAGCGGGAGAGACCCAGTACTTC. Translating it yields CASSKGLAGETQYF.

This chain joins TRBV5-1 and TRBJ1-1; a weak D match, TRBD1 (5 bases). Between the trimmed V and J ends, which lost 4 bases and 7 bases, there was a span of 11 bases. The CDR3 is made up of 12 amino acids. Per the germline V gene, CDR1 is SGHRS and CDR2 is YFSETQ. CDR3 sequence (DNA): TGCGCCAGCAGCCTTCTCCAGGGTGAAGCTTTCTTT. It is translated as CASSLLQGEAFF.

This CDR3 reads CASSPLNRVGSPLHF. CDR3 in DNA: TGTGCCAGCAGTCCCCTCAACAGGGTTGGTTCACCCCTCCACTTT. The rearrangement joins TRBV27 to TRBJ1-6; maybe TRBD1 (6 bases). Germline CDR1 is MNHEY and CDR2 is SMNVEV (reference sequence). V shed 5 bases and J shed 9 bases, with 17 bases lying between them. The CDR3 totals 15 residues.

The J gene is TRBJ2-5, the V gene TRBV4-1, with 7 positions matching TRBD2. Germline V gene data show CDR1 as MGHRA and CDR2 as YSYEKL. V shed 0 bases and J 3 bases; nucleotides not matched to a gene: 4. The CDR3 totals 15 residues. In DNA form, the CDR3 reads TGCGCCAGCAGCCAAGATCCGGGGGGAGAAGAGACCCAGTACTTC. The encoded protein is CASSQDPGGEETQYF.

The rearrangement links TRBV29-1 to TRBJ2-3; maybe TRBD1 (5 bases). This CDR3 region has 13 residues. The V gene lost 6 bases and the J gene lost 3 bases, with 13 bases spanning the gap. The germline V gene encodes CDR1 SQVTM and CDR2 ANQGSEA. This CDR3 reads CSVEPQGTDTQYF. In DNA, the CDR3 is TGCAGCGTCGAACCCCAGGGAACAGATACGCAGTATTTT.

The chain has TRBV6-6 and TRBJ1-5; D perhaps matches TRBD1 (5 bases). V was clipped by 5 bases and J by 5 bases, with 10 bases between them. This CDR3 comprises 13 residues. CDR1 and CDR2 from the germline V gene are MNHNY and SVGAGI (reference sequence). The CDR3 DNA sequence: TGTGCCAGCAGTACCCAGGGTTATCAGCCCCAGCATTTT. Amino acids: CASSTQGYQPQHF.

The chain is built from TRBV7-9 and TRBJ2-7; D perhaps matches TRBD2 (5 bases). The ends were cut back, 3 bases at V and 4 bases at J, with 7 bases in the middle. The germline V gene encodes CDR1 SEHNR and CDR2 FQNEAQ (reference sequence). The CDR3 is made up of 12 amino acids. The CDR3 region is CASSLGEYEQYV. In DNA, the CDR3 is TGTGCCAGCAGCTTGGGAGAGTACGAGCAGTACGTC.

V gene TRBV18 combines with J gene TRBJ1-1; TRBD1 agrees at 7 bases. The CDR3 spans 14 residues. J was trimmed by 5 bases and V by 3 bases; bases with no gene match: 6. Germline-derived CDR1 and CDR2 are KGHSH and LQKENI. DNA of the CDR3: TGTGCCAGCTCACCTGACAGGGTAGGGACTGAAGCTTTCTTT. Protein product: CASSPDRVGTEAFF.

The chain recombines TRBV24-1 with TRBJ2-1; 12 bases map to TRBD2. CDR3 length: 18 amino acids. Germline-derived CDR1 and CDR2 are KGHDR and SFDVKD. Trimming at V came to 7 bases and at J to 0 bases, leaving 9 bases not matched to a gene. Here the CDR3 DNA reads TGTGCCACCAGCGGTGTGACTAGCGGGGGAAACTCCTACAATGAGCAGTTCTTC. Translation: CATSGVTSGGNSYNEQFF.

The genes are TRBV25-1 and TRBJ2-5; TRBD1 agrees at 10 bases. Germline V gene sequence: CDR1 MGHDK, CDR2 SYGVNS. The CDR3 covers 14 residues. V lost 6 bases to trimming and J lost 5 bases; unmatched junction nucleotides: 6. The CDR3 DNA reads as TGTGCCAGCAGGACGGGGACAGGGGACGAGACCCAGTACTTC. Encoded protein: CASRTGTGDETQYF.

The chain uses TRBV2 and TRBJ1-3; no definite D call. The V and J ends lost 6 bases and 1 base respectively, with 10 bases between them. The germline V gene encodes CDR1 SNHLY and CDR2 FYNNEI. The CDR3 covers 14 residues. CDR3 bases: TGTGCCAGCAGACCGGGGTCGTCTGGAAACACCATATATTTT. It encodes CASRPGSSGNTIYF.

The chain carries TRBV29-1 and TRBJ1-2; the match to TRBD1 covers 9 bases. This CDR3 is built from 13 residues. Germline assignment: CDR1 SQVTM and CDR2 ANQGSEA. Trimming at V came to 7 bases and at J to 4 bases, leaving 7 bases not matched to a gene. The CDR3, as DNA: TGCAGCGGCACAGGGGGCGAAAGCTATGGCTACACCTTC. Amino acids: CSGTGGESYGYTF.

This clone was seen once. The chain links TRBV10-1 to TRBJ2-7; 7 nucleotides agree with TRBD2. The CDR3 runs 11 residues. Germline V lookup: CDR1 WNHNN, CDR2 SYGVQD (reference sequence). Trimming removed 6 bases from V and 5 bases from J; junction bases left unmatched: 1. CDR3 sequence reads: CASRGGDEQYF. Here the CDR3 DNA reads TGCGCCAGCAGGGGGGGGGACGAGCAGTACTTC.

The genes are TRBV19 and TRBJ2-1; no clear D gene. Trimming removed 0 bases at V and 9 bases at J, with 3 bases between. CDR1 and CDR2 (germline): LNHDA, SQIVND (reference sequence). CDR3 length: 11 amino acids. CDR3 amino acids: CASSIDSEQFF. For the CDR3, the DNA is TGTGCCAGTAGTATAGACAGTGAGCAGTTCTTC.

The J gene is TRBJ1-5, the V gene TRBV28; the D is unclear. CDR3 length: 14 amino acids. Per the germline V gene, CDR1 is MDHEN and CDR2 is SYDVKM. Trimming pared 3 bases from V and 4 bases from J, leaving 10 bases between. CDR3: CASSLALGNQPQHF. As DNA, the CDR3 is TGTGCCAGCAGTTTGGCCCTCGGGAATCAGCCCCAGCATTTT.

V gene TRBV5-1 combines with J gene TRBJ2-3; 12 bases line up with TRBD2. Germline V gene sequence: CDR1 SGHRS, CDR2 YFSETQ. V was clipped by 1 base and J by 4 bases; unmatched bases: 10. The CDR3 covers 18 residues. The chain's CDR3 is CASSLRLAGDQLADTQYF. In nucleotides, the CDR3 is TGCGCCAGCAGCTTGCGACTAGCGGGGGATCAGCTAGCAGATACGCAGTATTTT.

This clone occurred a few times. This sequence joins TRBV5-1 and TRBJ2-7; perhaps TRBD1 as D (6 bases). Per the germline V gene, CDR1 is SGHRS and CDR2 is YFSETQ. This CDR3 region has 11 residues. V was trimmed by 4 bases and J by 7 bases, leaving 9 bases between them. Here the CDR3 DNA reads TGCGCCAGCAGCACGGGACAAGAGCAGTACTTC. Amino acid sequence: CASSTGQEQYF. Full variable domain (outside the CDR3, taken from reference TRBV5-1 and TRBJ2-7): KAGVTQTPRYLIKTRGQQVTLSCSPISGHRSVSWYQQTPGQGLQFLFEYFSETQRNKGNFPGRFSGRQFSNSRSEMNVSTLELGDSALYLCASSTGQEQYFGPGTRLTVT.